These 26 T cell receptor beta chains were sequenced from one sample in a study of T cell responses to AZD1222 COVID-19 vaccine. The data were produced by immunoSEQ multiplex PCR, yet TCRdb's version contains in-frame clones alone and is incomplete. Of 150,000 to 200,000 clones listed, approximately 92% are singletons. Sample: peripheral blood, taken on day 0 of AZD1222 vaccination. The source is an adult in good health.

The V gene is TRBV5-1, the J gene TRBJ2-1; 13 positions match TRBD2. CDR1 and CDR2 (germline): SGHRS, YFSETQ. V gave up 4 bases and J gave up 5 bases; unmatched junction bases: 3. The CDR3 length is 15 residues. CDR3 nucleotide sequence: TGCGCCAGCAGCCCGGGACTAGCGGGGCACAATGAGCAGTTCTTC. It codes for CASSPGLAGHNEQFF.

The chain combines TRBV19 with TRBJ2-1; 7 bases agree with TRBD2. This CDR3 comprises 14 residues. V gave up 6 bases and J gave up 6 bases; unmatched junction bases: 8. The germline V gene encodes CDR1 LNHDA and CDR2 SQIVND (reference sequence). CDR3 in amino acids: CASSPRGGSNEQFF. In DNA form, the CDR3 reads TGTGCCAGTAGCCCCCGGGGCGGGAGCAATGAGCAGTTCTTC.

The J gene is TRBJ1-4, the V gene TRBV6-5; the match to TRBD1 covers 8 bases. V lost 6 bases, J lost 7 bases, and 7 bases stayed unmatched. The CDR3 is made up of 14 amino acids. Germline V gene lookup returns CDR1 MNHEY and CDR2 SVGAGI. CDR3 loop: CASSHGTGSEKLFF. In DNA, the CDR3 is TGTGCCAGCAGCCACGGGACAGGATCTGAAAAACTGTTTTTT.

A single count supports this clone. The chain is built from TRBV7-9 and TRBJ1-1; weak D call: TRBD1 (6 bases). In germline, CDR1 is SEHNR, CDR2 FQNEAQ (reference sequence). The CDR3 is made up of 16 amino acids. Deletions cut 2 bases from V and 0 bases from J, with 13 bases between. The DNA for the CDR3 is TGTGCCAGCAGCTTATTGGGGGCGCTGATGAACACTGAAGCTTTCTTT. As protein: CASSLLGALMNTEAFF.

The chain has TRBV18 and TRBJ1-1; D ambiguous. The germline V and J ends were trimmed by 2 bases and 4 bases, with 11 bases remaining between them. CDR3 length: 14 amino acids. Germline assignment: CDR1 KGHSH and CDR2 LQKENI. The CDR3 spells CASSPSGGGTEAFF. The CDR3 nucleotides are TGTGCCAGCTCACCATCCGGAGGTGGCACTGAAGCTTTCTTT.

The chain is built from TRBV27 and TRBJ1-6; 7 positions agree with TRBD1. The ends lost 5 bases at V and 7 bases at J; junction bases unmatched: 8. Germline V CDR1 and CDR2: MNHEY, SMNVEV (reference sequence). The CDR3 has 15 amino acids. The CDR3 reads CASSQGQARNSPLHF. DNA for the CDR3: TGTGCCAGCAGTCAAGGACAGGCAAGGAATTCACCCCTCCACTTT.

The gene calls are TRBV3-1 (or the pseudogene TRBV3-2) and TRBJ1-2; no definite D call. Germline V gene sequence: CDR1 LGHDT, CDR2 YNNKEL (reference sequence). The CDR3 runs 12 residues. Trimming left V 3 bases short and J 11 bases short, with 13 bases between. The CDR3 DNA reads as TGTGCCAGCAGCCAGGTGAGGCACGGGTACACCTTC. Protein: CASSQVRHGYTF.

The rearrangement joins TRBV9 to TRBJ1-1, with TRBD1 identical over 8 bases. This CDR3 has 17 residues. Per the germline V gene, CDR1 is SGDLS and CDR2 is YYNGEE. V gave up 7 bases and J gave up 4 bases; unmatched junction bases: 18. The CDR3 region is CASPMKTGAAFGTEAFF. CDR3 in DNA: TGTGCCAGCCCTATGAAGACAGGGGCCGCCTTCGGCACTGAAGCTTTCTTT.

V gene TRBV28 combines with J gene TRBJ1-5, with D possibly being TRBD1 (6 bases). The V gene's germline CDR1 is MDHEN and CDR2 SYDVKM. There are 12 residues in the CDR3. Trimming pared 6 bases from V and 9 bases from J, leaving 12 bases between. CDR3 residues: CASRLQGGPQHF. DNA of the CDR3: TGTGCCAGCAGACTACAGGGAGGGCCCCAGCATTTT.

The V and J genes are TRBV7-2 and TRBJ2-1; D is unclear. V gave up 3 bases and J gave up 3 bases, with 3 bases separating them. Germline loops: CDR1 SGHTA, CDR2 FQGNSA. CDR3 size: 12 residues. CDR3 sequence: CASSFVYNEQFF. For the CDR3, the DNA is TGTGCCAGCAGCTTCGTCTACAATGAGCAGTTCTTC.

The genes are TRBV2 and TRBJ2-3, with D possibly TRBD1 on 5 matching bases. Trimming pared 11 bases from V and 0 bases from J, leaving 18 bases between. Germline V gene sequence: CDR1 SNHLY, CDR2 FYNNEI. The CDR3 runs 15 residues. The CDR3 DNA reads as TGTGCCGACAGTGGACAATCGACCAGCACAGATACGCAGTATTTT. As protein: CADSGQSTSTDTQYF.

Here the CDR3 DNA reads TGTGCCAGCAATGGACAGGGGGGATCGAATCAGCCCCAGCATTTT. This gives the protein CASNGQGGSNQPQHF. V usage is TRBV6-5 and J usage is TRBJ1-5; TRBD1 matches at 10 bases. The CDR3 has 15 amino acids. Unmatched junction bases numbered 7, after V lost 7 bases and J lost 4 bases. Germline values: CDR1 MNHEY, CDR2 SVGAGI.

Comments on this clone: The junction departs from the called germline gene at one end, perhaps through a read error. V usage is TRBV5-1 and J usage is TRBJ2-5, with TRBD2 matching over 8 bases. This CDR3 comprises 15 residues. Germline CDR1 reads SGHRS; CDR2 reads YFSETQ. The chain's CDR3 is CANSPTSGKQETQYF. Written as DNA, the CDR3 is TGCGCCAACAGCCCAACTAGCGGCAAACAAGAGACCCAGTACTTC.

This clone came up once. The gene calls are TRBV6-5 and TRBJ1-6, with D unclear. Trimming removed 4 bases at V and 2 bases at J, with 9 bases between. Germline loops: CDR1 MNHEY, CDR2 SVGAGI. CDR3 size: 15 residues. The DNA of the CDR3 is TGTGCCAGCAGTTGGGCCAGACCCTATAATTCACCCCTCCACTTT. This gives the protein CASSWARPYNSPLHF.

The genes are TRBV5-1 and TRBJ2-5; the match to TRBD2 covers 10 bases. Germline loops: CDR1 SGHRS, CDR2 YFSETQ. This CDR3 has 16 amino acids. The ends lost 2 bases at V and 2 bases at J; junction bases unmatched: 6. The CDR3 protein is CASSLVAGGPQETQYF. The CDR3 DNA is TGCGCCAGCAGCTTAGTAGCGGGAGGCCCTCAAGAGACCCAGTACTTC.

The rearrangement uses TRBV6-6 and TRBJ1-5, with 7 nucleotides matching TRBD1. The CDR3 loop spans 14 amino acids. Germline CDR1 and CDR2: MNHNY and SVGAGI (reference sequence). Trimming took 7 bases from V and 4 from J; bases not matched to a gene: 7. The CDR3 DNA sequence: TGTGCCAGCAATACCGGGACAGCGAATCAGCCCCAGCATTTT. This encodes CASNTGTANQPQHF.

V and J are TRBV18 and TRBJ1-2; no definite D call. V lost 3 bases and J lost 2, with 13 bases in between. The CDR3 has 15 amino acids. Germline V gene sequence: CDR1 KGHSH, CDR2 LQKENI. The CDR3 region is CASSPEVQANYGYTF. The CDR3 region has the DNA TGTGCCAGCTCACCTGAGGTCCAGGCGAACTATGGCTACACCTTC.

Only a few counts were recorded for this clone. The chain employs TRBV10-1 and TRBJ2-1; 8 bases map to TRBD2. J lost 4 bases, V lost 4 bases, and 15 bases had no gene match. The germline V gene has CDR1 WNHNN and CDR2 SYGVQD (reference sequence). CDR3 length: 18 residues. CDR3 sequence: CASSGRSPREGGYNEQFF. The DNA of the CDR3 is TGCGCCAGCAGTGGAAGGAGTCCCCGGGAGGGGGGTTACAATGAGCAGTTCTTC.

CDR3 nucleotide sequence: TGTGCCAGCTCACGCTCTGCGGGCTCTGGAAACACCATATATTTT. Its protein is CASSRSAGSGNTIYF. The genes are TRBV18 and TRBJ1-3; D call uncertain. V was trimmed by 4 bases and J by 0 bases, leaving 10 bases between them. The CDR3 spans 15 residues. Germline values: CDR1 KGHSH, CDR2 LQKENI.

The chain links TRBV6-6 to TRBJ1-3, with D hard to call. Trimming left V 10 bases short and J 0 bases short, with 19 bases between. The CDR3 length is 16 residues. CDR1 and CDR2 (germline): MNHNY, SVGAGI (reference sequence). CDR3 nucleotide sequence: TGTGCCACTACAAGCGGCAGCCGAATCTCTGGAAACACCATATATTTT. It translates to CATTSGSRISGNTIYF.

This clone appeared once. J is TRBJ2-7 and V is TRBV5-1, with D possibly being TRBD1 (5 bases). This CDR3 spans 14 amino acids. V dropped 0 bases and J dropped 6 bases, with 13 bases sitting between them. Germline lookup yields CDR1 SGHRS and CDR2 YFSETQ. This CDR3 is CASSLDPGSGEQYF. The DNA of the CDR3 is TGCGCCAGCAGCTTGGATCCAGGGTCAGGCGAGCAGTACTTC.

The V call is TRBV29-1, the J call TRBJ1-2, with D maybe TRBD1 (5 bases). CDR1 is SQVTM and CDR2 is ANQGSEA in the germline V gene. Trimming cost V 3 bases and J 8 bases, with 13 bases left between them. This CDR3 has 12 residues. Written as DNA, the CDR3 is TGCAGCGTTGATTGGGCAGGGAGAGGCTACACCTTC. Its protein product is CSVDWAGRGYTF.

This clone was recorded only once. The gene calls are TRBV30 and TRBJ2-7; tentatively, D is TRBD1 (6 bases). V was trimmed by 0 bases and J by 4 bases, leaving 22 bases between them. Looked up from germline, CDR1 is GTSNPN and CDR2 is SVGIG (reference sequence). The CDR3 contains 17 residues. This CDR3 is CAWSVKRTGSLGYEQYF. CDR3 DNA: TGTGCCTGGAGTGTAAAAAGAACAGGGAGCCTTGGGTACGAGCAGTACTTC.

V is TRBV19 and J is TRBJ2-3; 8 positions match TRBD1. The germline CDR1 and CDR2 sequences are LNHDA and SQIVND (reference sequence). CDR3 length: 17 amino acids. Losses at the gene ends were 5 bases for V and 0 bases for J; bases not matched to a gene: 10. The CDR3 DNA follows: TGTGCCAGTAGTGCCGCAGGGGGCCTAACTAGCACAGATACGCAGTATTTT. Amino acid sequence: CASSAAGGLTSTDTQYF.

The V call is TRBV23-1, the J call TRBJ1-1; D perhaps matches TRBD1 (6 bases). TRBV23-1 falls under the ORF class, with uncertain function. V was cut by 2 bases and J by 5 bases, with 18 bases left in between. This CDR3 has 16 amino acids. The CDR3 nucleotides read TGCGCCAGCAGTCAAAGGCCAGGGGCCCCGGGTACTGAAGCTTTCTTT. This codes for CASSQRPGAPGTEAFF.

The chain recombines TRBV5-4 with TRBJ2-7; tentative D call: TRBD2 (5 bases). Trimming cost V 4 bases and J 7 bases, with 15 bases left between them. This CDR3 has 13 residues. Germline-derived CDR1 and CDR2 are SGHNT and YYREEE (reference sequence). The CDR3 nucleotides read TGTGCCAGCAGCACCCGGGCCTCGGGAGAGCAGTACTTC. It yields the protein CASSTRASGEQYF.